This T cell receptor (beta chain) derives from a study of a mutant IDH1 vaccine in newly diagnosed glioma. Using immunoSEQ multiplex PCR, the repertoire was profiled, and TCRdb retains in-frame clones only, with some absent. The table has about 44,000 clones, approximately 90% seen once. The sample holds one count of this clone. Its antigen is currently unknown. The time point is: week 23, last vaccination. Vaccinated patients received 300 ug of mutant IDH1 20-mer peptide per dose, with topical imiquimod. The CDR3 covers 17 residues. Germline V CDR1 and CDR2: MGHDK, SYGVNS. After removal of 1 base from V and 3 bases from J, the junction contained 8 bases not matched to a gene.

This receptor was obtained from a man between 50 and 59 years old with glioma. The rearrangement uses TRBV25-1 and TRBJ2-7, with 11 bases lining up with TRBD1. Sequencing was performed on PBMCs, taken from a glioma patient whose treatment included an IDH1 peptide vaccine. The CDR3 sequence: CASSEWTGGASIYEQYF. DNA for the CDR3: TGTGCCAGCAGTGAATGGACAGGGGGCGCGAGTATCTACGAGCAGTACTTC.